This TCR beta chain derives from a study of blood T cell repertoires in COVID-19. Repertoires were generated with immunoSEQ multiplex PCR, while TCRdb's copy carries only in-frame clones and drops some. The table shows over 250,000 clones, with 88% occurring only once. The study drew participants aged about 18 to 89 years from about two dozen US areas. Donors in Cohort 3 who had recovered were those with two negative PCRs, healthcare professional clearance, or resolution of their symptoms. CDR1 and CDR2 (germline): SEHNR, FQNEAQ (reference sequence). CDR3 length: 16 residues. J lost 2 bases, V lost 1 base, and 7 bases had no gene match.

This sequence was found in a woman between 45 and 65 years old who had recovered from COVID-19. The rearrangement joins TRBV7-9 to TRBJ2-7, with 8 bases lining up with TRBD1. Sequences were obtained from PBMCs or T cells enriched from blood (not recorded which). The CDR3 DNA is TGTGCCAGCAGCTTAGTGACCGGGACAGGACCCTACGAGCAGTACTTC. This gives the protein CASSLVTGTGPYEQYF.